What follows are 31 T cell receptor beta chains derived from one specimen sequenced in a study of blood T cell repertoires in COVID-19 (dated by TCRdb to the early 2020s). Libraries came from the immunoSEQ multiplex PCR assay. TCRdb obtained this table from immuneACCESS and retained in-frame rearrangements with V and J assigned. These tables miss some clones; where compared with another copy, unresolved V genes account for less than half of the shortfall, and the remainder is unexplained. The sample table contains around 700,000 clones; only one count was recorded for 85% to 90% of them. Roughly 0.25% of the sample belongs to the ten largest clones. The sequencing input was peripheral blood. Source of these receptors: a woman under 30 with acute or convalescent COVID-19.

This chain links TRBV27 with TRBJ1-2, with 9 bases matching TRBD1. This CDR3 has 13 residues. The J segment lost 4 bases and the V segment lost 6 bases, leaving 3 bases of the junction unmatched. Germline V gene lookup returns CDR1 MNHEY and CDR2 SMNVEV (reference sequence). The CDR3 is CASSGDRVYGYTF. In nucleotides, the CDR3 is TGTGCCAGCAGCGGGGACAGGGTCTATGGCTACACCTTC.

This clone was counted many times. The rearrangement links TRBV5-4 to TRBJ1-2, with 9 bases that match TRBD1. V lost 4 bases to trimming and J lost 7 bases; unmatched junction nucleotides: 8. The CDR3 covers 14 residues. Germline lookup yields CDR1 SGHNT and CDR2 YYREEE (reference sequence). Written as DNA, the CDR3 is TGTGCCAGCAGCCCCCGGACAGGGGAGGGTGGCTACACCTTC. The encoded protein is CASSPRTGEGGYTF. The variable domain in full, with the rest retrieved from reference TRBV5-4 and TRBJ1-2, is ETGVTQSPTHLIKTRGQQVTLRCSSQSGHNTVSWYQQALGQGPQFIFQYYREEENGRGNFPPRFSGLQFPNYSSELNVNALELDDSALYLCASSPRTGEGGYTFGSGTRLTVV.

Only one count was recorded for this clone. The genes are TRBV18 and TRBJ2-1, with D perhaps matching TRBD2 (5 bases). Germline loops: CDR1 KGHSH, CDR2 LQKENI. This CDR3 spans 14 amino acids. V was clipped by 0 bases and J by 5 bases, with 8 bases between them. The CDR3 nucleotides are TGTGCCAGCTCACCACCGGGGAGAAACAATGAGCAGTTCTTC. Protein product: CASSPPGRNNEQFF.

The gene calls are TRBV9 and TRBJ2-1, with 8 nucleotides matching TRBD2. The J segment lost 8 bases and the V segment lost 0 bases, leaving 4 bases of the junction unmatched. Germline loops: CDR1 SGDLS, CDR2 YYNGEE. This CDR3 is 14 amino acids long. The chain's CDR3 is CASSVEGTRYEQFF. CDR3 DNA: TGTGCCAGCAGCGTAGAGGGGACTAGGTATGAGCAGTTCTTC.

The J gene is TRBJ1-2, the V gene TRBV5-6; D unclear. The germline V gene encodes CDR1 SGHDT and CDR2 YYEEEE. CDR3 length equals 15 residues. V lost 4 bases and J 7 bases, leaving 20 bases between the germline ends. Here the CDR3 reads CASSPRGGPRSGYTF. The DNA of the CDR3 is TGTGCCAGCAGCCCGCGTGGCGGGCCCCGGAGTGGCTACACCTTC.

V gene TRBV4-2 combines with J gene TRBJ1-5; 7 bases fit TRBD1. Germline CDR1 and CDR2: LGHNA and YNFKEQ. The CDR3 covers 16 residues. Trimming removed 3 bases from V and 4 bases from J; junction bases left unmatched: 9. This CDR3 reads CASSQAAQGGNQPQHF. For the CDR3, the DNA is TGTGCCAGCAGCCAGGCGGCTCAGGGGGGAAATCAGCCCCAGCATTTT.

A note on this clone: Other DNA sequences within the sample encode an identical CDR3. The chain combines TRBV5-6 with TRBJ1-3; D call uncertain. Trimming shortened V by 0 bases and J by 0 bases, and 7 bases separated the two germline ends. The CDR3 runs to 15 residues. In germline, CDR1 is SGHDT, CDR2 YYEEEE. The CDR3 DNA reads TGTGCCAGCAGCTTGGAACCGAGCTCTGGAAACACCATATATTTT. Protein sequence: CASSLEPSSGNTIYF.

The V gene is TRBV11-2, the J gene TRBJ1-2; D gene ambiguous. Trimming cost V 1 base and J 5 bases, with 8 bases left between them. This CDR3 has 13 residues. Germline V gene sequence: CDR1 SGHAT, CDR2 FQNNGV. The CDR3, as DNA: TGTGCCAGCAGCTTAGGAGAGTCGTATGGCTACACCTTC. Protein sequence: CASSLGESYGYTF.

The chain carries TRBV5-5 and TRBJ1-1; D is possibly TRBD1 (5 bases). This CDR3 is 15 amino acids long. The germline gives CDR1 SGHKS, CDR2 YYEKEE (reference sequence). With 7 bases removed from V and 0 bases from J, the gap between germline ends came to 16 bases. For the CDR3, the DNA is TGTGCCAGCCCCAGGGCGAAGCAAATGAACACTGAAGCTTTCTTT. Translation gives CASPRAKQMNTEAFF. Drawing the rest from reference TRBV5-5 and TRBJ1-1, the complete variable domain is DAGVTQSPTHLIKTRGQQVTLRCSPISGHKSVSWYQQVLGQGPQFIFQYYEKEERGRGNFPDRFSARQFPNYSSELNVNALLLGDSALYLCASPRAKQMNTEAFFGQGTRLTVV.

The V and J genes are TRBV6-6 and TRBJ2-2; maybe TRBD2 (5 bases). The V and J ends lost 0 bases and 0 bases respectively, with 8 bases between them. Germline CDR1 is MNHNY and CDR2 is SVGAGI (reference sequence). The CDR3 spans 16 residues. CDR3 DNA: TGTGCCAGCAGTTACTCGAGGGAAACGAACACCGGGGAGCTGTTTTTT. It codes for CASSYSRETNTGELFF.

As concerns this clone: Other nucleotide sequences from this sample produce the same CDR3. The chain employs TRBV6-5 and TRBJ1-2, with D tentatively TRBD1 (6 bases). The CDR3 loop spans 13 amino acids. Germline assignment: CDR1 MNHEY and CDR2 SVGAGI. Trimming took 0 bases from V and 7 from J, leaving 9 bases between them. CDR3 in DNA: TGTGCCAGCAGTTACTCGACAGGAGGTGGCTACACCTTC. Its translation: CASSYSTGGGYTF.

The V and J genes are TRBV9 and TRBJ2-7, with TRBD1 as a possible D gene (6 bases). Germline loops: CDR1 SGDLS, CDR2 YYNGEE. The CDR3 is 12 residues long. V was cut by 4 bases and J by 6 bases, with 11 bases left in between. The CDR3 sequence: CASSSTGPEQYF. For the CDR3, the DNA is TGTGCCAGCAGCAGTACAGGGCCCGAGCAGTACTTC.

This clone was seen only once. V and J are TRBV11-2 and TRBJ1-2; 7 bases are a match to TRBD1. Trimming removed 3 bases from V and 2 bases from J; junction bases left unmatched: 6. CDR3 length equals 15 residues. Germline V lookup: CDR1 SGHAT, CDR2 FQNNGV. As DNA, the CDR3 is TGTGCCAGCAGCTTTAAGACAGGGATGAACTATGGCTACACCTTC. It yields the protein CASSFKTGMNYGYTF.

This rearrangement joins TRBV12-3 or TRBV12-4 to TRBJ2-1; 7 bases match TRBD1. CDR3 size: 13 residues. J lost 7 bases, V lost 3 bases, and 3 bases had no gene match. CDR3 protein: CASSFGQANEQFF. The CDR3 nucleotides are TGTGCCAGCAGTTTCGGACAGGCAAATGAGCAGTTCTTC.

The V and J genes are TRBV7-8 and TRBJ2-2; TRBD2 agrees at 9 bases. Trimming at V came to 5 bases and at J to 4 bases, leaving 11 bases not matched to a gene. Germline CDR1 reads SGHVS; CDR2 reads FQNEAQ. The CDR3 is made up of 17 amino acids. The CDR3 reads CASSLYAGGDVTGELFF. The CDR3 DNA reads as TGTGCCAGCAGCCTATACGCGGGGGGGGATGTCACCGGGGAGCTGTTTTTT.

This CDR3 reads CASRDTQGVDAEAFF. CDR3 sequence (DNA): TGTGCCAGCAGAGATACTCAGGGTGTGGACGCTGAAGCTTTCTTT. The chain uses TRBV9 and TRBJ1-1; tentative D call: TRBD1 (5 bases). This CDR3 region has 15 residues. Germline V lookup: CDR1 SGDLS, CDR2 YYNGEE. Deletions cut 5 bases from V and 6 bases from J, with 20 bases between. Drawing the rest from reference TRBV9 and TRBJ1-1, the complete variable domain is DSGVTQTPKHLITATGQRVTLRCSPRSGDLSVYWYQQSLDQGLQFLIQYYNGEERAKGNILERFSAQQFPDLHSELNLSSLELGDSALYFCASRDTQGVDAEAFFGQGTRLTVV.

The chain joins TRBV12-3 or TRBV12-4 to TRBJ1-6, with D maybe TRBD1 (5 bases). The CDR3 totals 13 residues. Deletions cut 1 base from V and 9 bases from J, with 7 bases between. CDR3 amino acids: CASSLGRGSPLHF. Written as DNA, the CDR3 is TGTGCCAGCAGTTTAGGGAGGGGTTCACCCCTCCACTTT.

The V call is TRBV20-1, the J call TRBJ2-2; possibly TRBD1 for D (5 bases). Trimming took off 3 bases at V and 2 bases at J, with 10 bases between the two ends. The CDR3 spans 14 residues. Germline loops: CDR1 DFQATT, CDR2 SNEGSKA (reference sequence). CDR3 loop: CSASRQGNTGELFF. CDR3 sequence (DNA): TGCAGTGCTAGTAGGCAGGGAAACACCGGGGAGCTGTTTTTT.

This chain uses TRBV4-1 with TRBJ1-6, with 9 bases identical to TRBD1. This CDR3 comprises 15 residues. With V trimmed by 3 bases and J by 8 bases, 5 bases remained unmatched. Germline CDR1 reads MGHRA; CDR2 reads YSYEKL. The CDR3 loop reads CASSHYRGPDSPLHF. CDR3 nucleotides: TGCGCCAGCAGCCATTACAGGGGGCCGGATTCACCCCTCCACTTT.

CDR3 residues: CASSGGGLLIYNEQFF. The CDR3 nucleotides are TGTGCCAGCTCAGGCGGGGGACTGCTAATTTACAATGAGCAGTTCTTC. The chain links TRBV18 to TRBJ2-1, with 7 nucleotides matching TRBD2. Germline loops: CDR1 KGHSH, CDR2 LQKENI. V gave up 5 bases and J gave up 4 bases; unmatched junction bases: 11. The CDR3 runs to 16 residues.

The gene calls are TRBV2 and TRBJ1-2; a weak D match, TRBD1 (5 bases). Germline-derived CDR1 and CDR2 are SNHLY and FYNNEI. CDR3 size: 13 residues. V lost 4 bases to trimming and J lost 4 bases, with 10 bases between them. The CDR3 nucleotides read TGTGCCAGCAGTGTAGACAGCTTCTATGGCTACACCTTC. The encoded protein is CASSVDSFYGYTF.

This rearrangement joins TRBV29-1 to TRBJ2-3, with 12 positions matching TRBD2. Germline V gene lookup returns CDR1 SQVTM and CDR2 ANQGSEA. The CDR3 runs to 14 residues. V gave up 7 bases and J gave up 3 bases; unmatched junction bases: 5. The CDR3 protein is CSGVLAGGTDTQYF. The CDR3 DNA reads TGCAGCGGGGTCCTAGCGGGAGGGACAGATACGCAGTATTTT.

V and J are TRBV6-5 and TRBJ1-4; tentative D call: TRBD1 (5 bases). V was pared by 6 bases and J by 2 bases, with 13 bases between. Per the germline V gene, CDR1 is MNHEY and CDR2 is SVGAGI. There are 15 residues in the CDR3. As DNA, the CDR3 is TGTGCCAGCAGAGTAAGGACACCCACTAATGAAAAACTGTTTTTT. This translates into CASRVRTPTNEKLFF.

J is TRBJ2-1 and V is TRBV5-1; 11 positions match TRBD1. V shed 5 bases, J shed 9 bases, and the junction held 7 bases outside the gene matches. The CDR3 is 14 residues long. Per the germline V gene, CDR1 is SGHRS and CDR2 is YFSETQ. In nucleotides, the CDR3 is TGCGCCAGCAGGTGGACAGGGGGCGAGGGTGAGCAGTTCTTC. Amino acid sequence: CASRWTGGEGEQFF.

The chain is built from TRBV3-1 (or the pseudogene TRBV3-2) and TRBJ2-3, with 11 bases that match TRBD2. CDR3 length: 14 amino acids. The germline V gene has CDR1 LGHDT and CDR2 YNNKEL (reference sequence). V trimming: 5 bases; J trimming: 6 bases; junction bases outside the gene matches: 4. This chain's CDR3 is CASSIRTSGDTQYF. The CDR3 region has the DNA TGTGCCAGCAGCATTCGGACTAGCGGGGATACGCAGTATTTT.

The chain joins TRBV28 to TRBJ2-7; 8 bases fit TRBD1. CDR3 length: 16 amino acids. The V segment lost 6 bases and the J segment 0 bases; nucleotides outside the gene matches: 10. The germline V gene encodes CDR1 MDHEN and CDR2 SYDVKM. The CDR3 is CASSSPGQGSSYEQYF. CDR3 sequence (DNA): TGTGCCAGCAGCTCGCCCGGACAGGGAAGCTCCTACGAGCAGTACTTC.

The chain carries TRBV7-2 and TRBJ1-2; D is uncertain. CDR3 length: 13 amino acids. The germline V and J ends were trimmed by 1 base and 4 bases, with 7 bases remaining between them. The germline V gene has CDR1 SGHTA and CDR2 FQGNSA. CDR3 in amino acids: CASSLGAGYGYTF. CDR3 sequence (DNA): TGTGCCAGCAGCTTAGGGGCAGGCTATGGCTACACCTTC.

The rearrangement links TRBV18 to TRBJ1-2, with D possibly matching TRBD1 (5 bases). Germline V lookup: CDR1 KGHSH, CDR2 LQKENI. V lost 2 bases, J lost 7 bases, and 14 bases lay in between. CDR3 size: 14 residues. CDR3 in amino acids: CASSPSTGEVGYTF. The CDR3, as DNA: TGTGCCAGCTCACCATCGACGGGGGAGGTTGGCTACACCTTC. The full variable domain, completed using reference TRBV18 and TRBJ1-2, is NAGVMQNPRHLVRRRGQEARLRCSPMKGHSHVYWYRQLPEEGLKFMVYLQKENIIDESGMPKERFSAEFPKEGPSILRIQQVVRGDSAAYFCASSPSTGEVGYTFGSGTRLTVV.

The chain joins TRBV7-9 to TRBJ2-2; the match to TRBD2 covers 9 bases. Germline V gene data show CDR1 as SEHNR and CDR2 as FQNEAQ (reference sequence). J gave up 1 base and V 5 bases, and 8 bases lay outside the gene matches. This CDR3 region has 17 residues. The CDR3 region has the DNA TGTGCCAGCAGCCTCCCTTCTAGCGGGGAGAACACCGGGGAGCTGTTTTTT. The encoded protein is CASSLPSSGENTGELFF. The variable domain in full, completed from reference TRBV7-9 and TRBJ2-2, reads DTGVSQNPRHKITKRGQNVTFRCDPISEHNRLYWYRQTLGQGPEFLTYFQNEAQLEKSRLLSDRFSAERPKGSFSTLEIQRTEQGDSAMYLCASSLPSSGENTGELFFGEGSRLTVL.

This chain connects TRBV2 to TRBJ2-1; 11 bases fit TRBD2. Germline-derived CDR1 and CDR2 are SNHLY and FYNNEI. This CDR3 has 15 amino acids. Trimming at V came to 6 bases and at J to 4 bases, leaving 5 bases not matched to a gene. The DNA of the CDR3 is TGTGCCAGCAGCTCTAGCGGGGGGCCGTACAATGAGCAGTTCTTC. Encoded protein: CASSSSGGPYNEQFF.

The chain joins TRBV6-5 to TRBJ1-5, with 10 bases matching TRBD1. The CDR3 consists of 15 residues. In germline, CDR1 is MNHEY, CDR2 SVGAGI. Trimming took 4 bases from V and 6 from J; bases not matched to a gene: 6. CDR3 loop: CASSSTTGGLQPQHF. The CDR3 DNA reads TGTGCCAGCAGTTCCACGACAGGGGGCCTTCAGCCCCAGCATTTT.